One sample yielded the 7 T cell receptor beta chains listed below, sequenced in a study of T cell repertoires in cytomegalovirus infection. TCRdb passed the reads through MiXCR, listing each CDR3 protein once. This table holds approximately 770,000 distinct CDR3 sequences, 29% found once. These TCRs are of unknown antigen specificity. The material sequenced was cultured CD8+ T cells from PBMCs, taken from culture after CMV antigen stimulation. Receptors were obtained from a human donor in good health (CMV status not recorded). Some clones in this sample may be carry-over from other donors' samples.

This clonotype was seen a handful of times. CDR3 in DNA: TGTGCCACCAGCAGAAACAGCGGGGGAGGAGAGACCCAGTACTTC. Translation: CATSRNSGGGETQYF. The chain couples TRBV15 to TRBJ2-5; TRBD2 agrees at 8 bases. J was trimmed by 4 bases and V by 2 bases; bases with no gene match: 6. CDR1 is LNHNV, CDR2 YYDKDF, per germline (reference sequence). This CDR3 is built from 15 residues.

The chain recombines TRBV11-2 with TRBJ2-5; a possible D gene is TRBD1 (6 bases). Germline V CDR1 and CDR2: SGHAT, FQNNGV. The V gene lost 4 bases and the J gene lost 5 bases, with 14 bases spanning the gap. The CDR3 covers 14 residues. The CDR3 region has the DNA TGTGCCAGCAGCTCAGATCCCACAGGGGAGACCCAGTACTTC. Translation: CASSSDPTGETQYF.

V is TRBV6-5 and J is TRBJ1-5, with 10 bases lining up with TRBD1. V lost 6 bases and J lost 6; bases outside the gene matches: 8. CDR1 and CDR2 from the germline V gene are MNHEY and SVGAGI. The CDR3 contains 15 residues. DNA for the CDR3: TGTGCCAGCAGCAGGACAGGGGGGGCCAGTCAGCCCCAGCATTTT. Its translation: CASSRTGGASQPQHF.

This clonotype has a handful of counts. The chain's CDR3 is CASSVRGLGQPQHF. CDR3 nucleotides: TGCGCCAGCAGTGTACGGGGACTAGGGCAGCCCCAGCATTTT. V is TRBV10-2 and J is TRBJ1-5, with D tentatively TRBD1 (5 bases). Germline V gene data show CDR1 as WSHSY and CDR2 as SAAADI. V dropped 4 bases and J dropped 7 bases, with 14 bases sitting between them. The CDR3 spans 14 residues.

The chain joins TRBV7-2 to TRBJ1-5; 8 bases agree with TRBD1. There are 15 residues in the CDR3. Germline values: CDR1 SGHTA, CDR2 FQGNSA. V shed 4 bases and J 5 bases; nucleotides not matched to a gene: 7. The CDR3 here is CASSSGQASYQPQHF. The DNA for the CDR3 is TGTGCCAGCAGCTCGGGACAGGCGAGTTATCAGCCCCAGCATTTT.

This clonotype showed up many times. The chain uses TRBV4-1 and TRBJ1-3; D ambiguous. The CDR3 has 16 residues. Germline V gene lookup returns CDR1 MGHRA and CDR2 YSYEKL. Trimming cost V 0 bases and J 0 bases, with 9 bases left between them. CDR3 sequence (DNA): TGCGCCAGCAGCCAAGAAAGGAGGATCTCTGGAAACACCATATATTTT. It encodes CASSQERRISGNTIYF.

CDR3 protein: CASSYLRVGPYGYTF. Written as DNA, the CDR3 is TGTGCCAGCAGTTACCTCCGGGTCGGACCCTATGGCTACACCTTC. V and J are TRBV6-5 and TRBJ1-2, with D uncertain. The V gene's germline CDR1 is MNHEY and CDR2 SVGAGI. With 2 bases removed from V and 4 bases from J, the gap between germline ends came to 14 bases. This CDR3 is 15 amino acids long.